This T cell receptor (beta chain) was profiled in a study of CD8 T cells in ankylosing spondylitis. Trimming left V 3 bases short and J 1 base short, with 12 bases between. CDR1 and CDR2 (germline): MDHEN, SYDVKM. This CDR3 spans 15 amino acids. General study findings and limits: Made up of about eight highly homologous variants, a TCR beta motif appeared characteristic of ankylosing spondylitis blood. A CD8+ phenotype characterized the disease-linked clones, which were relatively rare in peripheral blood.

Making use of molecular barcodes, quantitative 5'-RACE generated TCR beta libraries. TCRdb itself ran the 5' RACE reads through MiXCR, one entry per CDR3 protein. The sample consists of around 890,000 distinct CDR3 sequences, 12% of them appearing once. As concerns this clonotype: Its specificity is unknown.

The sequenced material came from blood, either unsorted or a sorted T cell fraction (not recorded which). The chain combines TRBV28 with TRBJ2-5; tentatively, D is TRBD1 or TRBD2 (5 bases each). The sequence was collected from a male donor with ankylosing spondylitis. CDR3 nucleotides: TGTGCCAGCAGTTTGGGACGGAACCTCCAAGAGACCCAGTACTTC. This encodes CASSLGRNLQETQYF.